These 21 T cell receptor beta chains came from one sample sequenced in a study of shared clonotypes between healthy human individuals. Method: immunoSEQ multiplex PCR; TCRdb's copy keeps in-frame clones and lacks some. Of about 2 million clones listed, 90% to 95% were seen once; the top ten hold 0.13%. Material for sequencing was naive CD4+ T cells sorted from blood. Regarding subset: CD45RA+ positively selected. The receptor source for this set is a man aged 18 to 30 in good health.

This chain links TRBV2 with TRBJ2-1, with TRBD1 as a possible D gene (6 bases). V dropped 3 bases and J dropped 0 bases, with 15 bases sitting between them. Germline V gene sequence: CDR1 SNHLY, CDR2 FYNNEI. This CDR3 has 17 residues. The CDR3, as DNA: TGTGCCAGCAGTGAGGCCGCCGACAGGAGCTCCTACAATGAGCAGTTCTTC. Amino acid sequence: CASSEAADRSSYNEQFF.

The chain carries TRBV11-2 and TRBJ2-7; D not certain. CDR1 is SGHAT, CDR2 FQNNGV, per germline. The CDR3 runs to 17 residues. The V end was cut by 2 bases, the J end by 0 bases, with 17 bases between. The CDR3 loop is CASSLYQRWASSYEQYF. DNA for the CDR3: TGTGCCAGCAGCTTATACCAGCGCTGGGCCTCCTCCTACGAGCAGTACTTC.

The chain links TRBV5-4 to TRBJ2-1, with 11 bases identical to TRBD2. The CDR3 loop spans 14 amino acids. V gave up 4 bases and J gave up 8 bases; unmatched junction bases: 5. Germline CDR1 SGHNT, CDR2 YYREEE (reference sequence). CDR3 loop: CASSTSGGSDEQFF. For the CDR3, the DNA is TGTGCCAGCAGCACTAGCGGGGGCTCGGATGAGCAGTTCTTC.

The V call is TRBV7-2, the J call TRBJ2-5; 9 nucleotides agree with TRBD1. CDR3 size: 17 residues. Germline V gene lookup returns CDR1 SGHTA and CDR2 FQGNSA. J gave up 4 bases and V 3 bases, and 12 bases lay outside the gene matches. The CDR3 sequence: CASSFGRGQGLGETQYF. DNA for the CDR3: TGTGCCAGCAGCTTCGGGCGAGGACAGGGGTTAGGAGAGACCCAGTACTTC.

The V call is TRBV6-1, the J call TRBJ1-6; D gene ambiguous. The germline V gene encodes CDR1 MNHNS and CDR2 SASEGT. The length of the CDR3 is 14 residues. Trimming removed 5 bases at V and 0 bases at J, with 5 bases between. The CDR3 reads CASSRSSYNSPLHF. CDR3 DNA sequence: TGTGCCAGCAGTAGAAGCTCCTATAATTCACCCCTCCACTTT.

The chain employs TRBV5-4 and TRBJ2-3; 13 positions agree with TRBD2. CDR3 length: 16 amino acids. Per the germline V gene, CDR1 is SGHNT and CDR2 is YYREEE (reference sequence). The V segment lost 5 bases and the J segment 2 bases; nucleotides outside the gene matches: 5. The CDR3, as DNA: TGTGCCAGCAGAACCGGGACTAGCGGGGACACAGATACGCAGTATTTT. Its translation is CASRTGTSGDTDTQYF.

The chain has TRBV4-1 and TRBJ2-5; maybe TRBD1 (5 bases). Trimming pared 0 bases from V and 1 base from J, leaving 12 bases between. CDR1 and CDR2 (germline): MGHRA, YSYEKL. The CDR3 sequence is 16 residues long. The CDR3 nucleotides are TGCGCCAGCAGCCAAGATCTTGGACATATCCAAGAGACCCAGTACTTC. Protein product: CASSQDLGHIQETQYF.

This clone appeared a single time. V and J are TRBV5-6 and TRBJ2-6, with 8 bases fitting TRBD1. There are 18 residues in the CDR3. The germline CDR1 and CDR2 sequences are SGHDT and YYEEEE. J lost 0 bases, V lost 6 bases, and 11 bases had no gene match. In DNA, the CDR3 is TGTGCCAGCACCCAGACCGGGACAGGACCCTCTGGGGCCAACGTCCTGACTTTC. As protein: CASTQTGTGPSGANVLTF.

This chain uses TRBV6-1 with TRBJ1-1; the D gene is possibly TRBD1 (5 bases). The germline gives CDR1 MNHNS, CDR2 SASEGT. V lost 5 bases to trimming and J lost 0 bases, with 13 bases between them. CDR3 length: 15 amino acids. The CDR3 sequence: CASSRAGTMNTEAFF. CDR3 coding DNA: TGTGCCAGCAGTCGGGCAGGGACTATGAACACTGAAGCTTTCTTT.

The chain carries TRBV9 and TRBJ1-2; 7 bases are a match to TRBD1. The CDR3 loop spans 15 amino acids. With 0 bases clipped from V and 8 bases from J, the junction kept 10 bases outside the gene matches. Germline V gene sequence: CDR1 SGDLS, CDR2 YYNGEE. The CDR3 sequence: CASSVADGRGDGYTF. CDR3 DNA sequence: TGTGCCAGCAGCGTAGCTGATGGCAGGGGGGACGGCTACACCTTC. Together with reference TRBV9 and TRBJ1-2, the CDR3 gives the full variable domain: DSGVTQTPKHLITATGQRVTLRCSPRSGDLSVYWYQQSLDQGLQFLIQYYNGEERAKGNILERFSAQQFPDLHSELNLSSLELGDSALYFCASSVADGRGDGYTFGSGTRLTVV.

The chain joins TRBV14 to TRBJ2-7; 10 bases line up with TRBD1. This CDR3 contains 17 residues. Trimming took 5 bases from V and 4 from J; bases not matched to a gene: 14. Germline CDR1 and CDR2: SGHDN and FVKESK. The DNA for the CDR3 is TGTGCCAGCAGCAGACAAACCCCGGGACAGGGGATGTACGAGCAGTACTTC. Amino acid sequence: CASSRQTPGQGMYEQYF.

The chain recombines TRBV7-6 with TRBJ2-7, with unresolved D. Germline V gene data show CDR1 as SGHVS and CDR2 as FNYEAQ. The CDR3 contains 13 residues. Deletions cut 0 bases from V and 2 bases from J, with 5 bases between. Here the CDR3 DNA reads TGTGCCAGCAGCTTAGCACCCACCTACGAGCAGTACTTC. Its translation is CASSLAPTYEQYF.

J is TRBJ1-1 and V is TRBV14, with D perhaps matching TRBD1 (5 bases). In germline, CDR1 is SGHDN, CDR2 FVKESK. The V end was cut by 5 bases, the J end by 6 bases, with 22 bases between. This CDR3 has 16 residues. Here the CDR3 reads CASSTRVPGATSEAFF. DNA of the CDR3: TGTGCCAGCAGCACACGGGTGCCTGGGGCGACGTCTGAAGCTTTCTTT.

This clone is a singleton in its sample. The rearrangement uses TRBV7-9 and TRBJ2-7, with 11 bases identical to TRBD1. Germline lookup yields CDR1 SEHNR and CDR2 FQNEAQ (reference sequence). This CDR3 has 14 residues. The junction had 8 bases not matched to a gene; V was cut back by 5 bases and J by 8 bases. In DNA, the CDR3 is TGTGCCAGCAGCCTACTCGGACAGGGGGCGCAGCAGTACTTC. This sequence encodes CASSLLGQGAQQYF.

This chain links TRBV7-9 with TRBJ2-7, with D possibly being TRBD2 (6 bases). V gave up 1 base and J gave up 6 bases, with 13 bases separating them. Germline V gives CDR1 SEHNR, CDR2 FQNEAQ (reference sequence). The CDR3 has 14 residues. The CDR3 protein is CASSLVDGGAEQYF. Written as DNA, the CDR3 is TGTGCCAGCAGCTTAGTTGACGGGGGTGCCGAGCAGTACTTC.

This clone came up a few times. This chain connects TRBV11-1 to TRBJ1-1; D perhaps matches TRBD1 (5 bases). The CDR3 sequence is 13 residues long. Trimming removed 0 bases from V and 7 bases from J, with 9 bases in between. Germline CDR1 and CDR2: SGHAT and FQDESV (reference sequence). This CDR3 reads CASSLAGAGEAFF. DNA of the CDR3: TGTGCCAGCAGCTTAGCAGGGGCGGGTGAAGCTTTCTTT.

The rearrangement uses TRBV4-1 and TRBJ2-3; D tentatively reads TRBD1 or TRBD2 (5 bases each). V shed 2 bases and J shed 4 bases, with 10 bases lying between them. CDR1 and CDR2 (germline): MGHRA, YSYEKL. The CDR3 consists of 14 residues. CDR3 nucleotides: TGCGCCAGCAGCCAATTAGAGGGGCCAGATACGCAGTATTTT. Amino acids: CASSQLEGPDTQYF.

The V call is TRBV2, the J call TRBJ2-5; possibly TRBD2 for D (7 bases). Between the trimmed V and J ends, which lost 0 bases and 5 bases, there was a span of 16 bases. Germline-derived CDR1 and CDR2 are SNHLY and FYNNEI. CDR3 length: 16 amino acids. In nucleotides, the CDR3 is TGTGCCAGCAGTGAAGCGCGGGCGGGGGCCCTTGAGACCCAGTACTTC. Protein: CASSEARAGALETQYF.

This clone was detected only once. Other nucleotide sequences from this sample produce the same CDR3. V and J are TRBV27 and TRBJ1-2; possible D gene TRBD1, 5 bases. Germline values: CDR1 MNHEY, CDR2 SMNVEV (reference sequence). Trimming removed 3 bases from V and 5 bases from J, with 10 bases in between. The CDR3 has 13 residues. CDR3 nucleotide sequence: TGTGCCAGCAGTTTTGGGGGGGATTATGGCTACACCTTC. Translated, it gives CASSFGGDYGYTF.

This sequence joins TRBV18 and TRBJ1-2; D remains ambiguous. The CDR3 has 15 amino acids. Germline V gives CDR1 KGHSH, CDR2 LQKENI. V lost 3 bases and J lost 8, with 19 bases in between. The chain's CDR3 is CASSPGATLTQGYTF. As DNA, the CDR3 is TGTGCCAGCTCACCCGGAGCAACCCTCACCCAGGGCTACACCTTC.

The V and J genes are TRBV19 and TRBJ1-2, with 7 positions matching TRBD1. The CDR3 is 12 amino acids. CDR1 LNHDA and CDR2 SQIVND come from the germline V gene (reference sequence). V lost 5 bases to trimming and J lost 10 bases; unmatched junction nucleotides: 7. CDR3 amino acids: CASSRDSSSYTF. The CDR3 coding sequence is TGTGCCAGTAGTCGGGACAGTTCATCCTACACCTTC.